These 24 T cell receptor beta chains were sequenced from one sample in a study of shared clonotypes between healthy human individuals. TCRdb's copy holds only in-frame clones and misses some; the assay was immunoSEQ multiplex PCR. The data show some 690,000 clones, with around 90% seen just once and more than 30% held by the top ten. The sample taken for sequencing was memory CD8+ T cells from PBMCs. The subset here: CD45RO+ cells pooled with CCR7-negative TemRA cells. The origin of the receptors is a man aged 18 to 35 in good health. Some clones in this sample may be carry-over from other donors' samples.

The chain carries TRBV11-1 and TRBJ2-1, with 7 bases lining up with TRBD2. V shed 2 bases and J 5 bases; nucleotides not matched to a gene: 9. The CDR3 consists of 16 residues. Germline V lookup: CDR1 SGHAT, CDR2 FQDESV (reference sequence). The CDR3 is CASSLKRLAADNEQFF. The CDR3 DNA sequence: TGTGCCAGCAGCTTAAAGCGTCTAGCGGCAGACAATGAGCAGTTCTTC.

This clone came up once. The chain carries TRBV4-1 and TRBJ1-6; TRBD1 is a possible D gene (5 bases). CDR1 and CDR2 (germline): MGHRA, YSYEKL. Trimming took 0 bases from V and 7 from J, leaving 10 bases between them. The CDR3 covers 15 residues. CDR3 DNA sequence: TGCGCCAGCAGCCAAGACCCAGGGTCGAATTCACCCCTCCACTTT. Translated, it gives CASSQDPGSNSPLHF.

With regard to this clone: This specimen includes other DNA sequences encoding the same CDR3. The rearrangement links TRBV4-1 to TRBJ2-1; no reliable D call. This CDR3 is 12 amino acids long. V was clipped by 1 base and J by 8 bases, with 6 bases between them. In germline, CDR1 is MGHRA, CDR2 YSYEKL. The CDR3 bases are TGCGCCAGCAGCCAAGGGGGTCATGAGCAGTTCTTC. This sequence encodes CASSQGGHEQFF.

The rearrangement links TRBV11-2 to TRBJ2-7; no clear D gene. This CDR3 contains 14 residues. Per the germline V gene, CDR1 is SGHAT and CDR2 is FQNNGV. Deletions cut 0 bases from V and 6 bases from J, with 12 bases between. This CDR3 is CASSLDYGYSEQYF. CDR3 bases: TGTGCCAGCAGCTTAGATTACGGGTATTCCGAGCAGTACTTC.

Only one count was recorded for this clone. The V gene is TRBV14, the J gene TRBJ1-2, with TRBD1 as a possible D gene (5 bases). From germline, CDR1 is SGHDN and CDR2 FVKESK. Between the trimmed V and J ends, which lost 5 bases and 3 bases, there was a span of 16 bases. This CDR3 has 15 amino acids. This CDR3 is CASSVTLKGHYGYTF. The CDR3 DNA is TGTGCCAGCAGCGTGACTCTAAAGGGGCACTATGGCTACACCTTC.

The chain joins TRBV27 to TRBJ2-5; D ambiguous. Trimming removed 1 base from V and 4 bases from J, with 16 bases in between. This CDR3 is 16 amino acids long. CDR1 is MNHEY and CDR2 is SMNVEV in the germline V gene (reference sequence). The CDR3: CASSLLSRTGRETQYF. The CDR3 DNA follows: TGTGCCAGCAGTTTATTATCCCGCACCGGGCGAGAGACCCAGTACTTC.

DNA for the CDR3: TGTGCCAGCAGCGTAGGCCCGGGGTCTGGGGCCAACGTCCTGACTTTC. It translates to CASSVGPGSGANVLTF. This sequence joins TRBV9 and TRBJ2-6; D might be TRBD2 (5 bases). The CDR3 contains 16 residues. V was clipped by 0 bases and J by 1 base, with 8 bases between them. In germline, CDR1 is SGDLS, CDR2 YYNGEE.

The chain uses TRBV28 and TRBJ2-7, with D possibly TRBD1 on 6 matching bases. Germline V gives CDR1 MDHEN, CDR2 SYDVKM. V gave up 6 bases and J gave up 7 bases, with 10 bases separating them. This CDR3 has 11 amino acids. The CDR3 reads CASSPQGEQYF. In DNA form, the CDR3 reads TGTGCCAGCAGCCCCCAGGGGGAGCAGTACTTC.

The V gene is TRBV5-1, the J gene TRBJ1-3, with 9 bases matching TRBD1. Germline V gives CDR1 SGHRS, CDR2 YFSETQ. CDR3 length: 18 amino acids. With 2 bases clipped from V and 0 bases from J, the junction kept 9 bases outside the gene matches. CDR3 DNA: TGCGCCAGCAGCTTATACCCCCGGGACAGGGTCTCTGGAAACACCATATATTTT. It codes for CASSLYPRDRVSGNTIYF.

This CDR3 is CASSLATGGVKTQYF. The CDR3 DNA is TGTGCCAGCAGCTTAGCGACAGGGGGGGTGAAGACCCAGTACTTC. This rearrangement joins TRBV7-9 to TRBJ2-5; 9 bases map to TRBD1. CDR1 and CDR2 (germline): SEHNR, FQNEAQ (reference sequence). The CDR3 has 15 amino acids. V shed 0 bases and J 6 bases; nucleotides not matched to a gene: 5.

V usage is TRBV27 and J usage is TRBJ1-1, with D tentatively TRBD1 (6 bases). Germline V gene sequence: CDR1 MNHEY, CDR2 SMNVEV (reference sequence). Trimming stripped 5 bases from V and 2 bases from J, with 15 bases between. The CDR3 consists of 15 residues. The CDR3 nucleotides read TGTGCCAGCAGTGCAGGGGCTTGGAAAAACACTGAAGCTTTCTTT. The encoded protein is CASSAGAWKNTEAFF.

This clone has just one count. This chain joins TRBV6-5 and TRBJ2-1; D gene uncertain. Germline V lookup: CDR1 MNHEY, CDR2 SVGAGI. CDR3 length equals 13 residues. V lost 5 bases, J lost 3 bases, and 8 bases lay in between. CDR3 protein: CASSGTFYNEQFF. The CDR3 nucleotides are TGTGCCAGCAGTGGAACCTTCTACAATGAGCAGTTCTTC.

This chain joins TRBV27 and TRBJ1-1; the match to TRBD1 covers 8 bases. Germline CDR1 is MNHEY and CDR2 is SMNVEV (reference sequence). CDR3 length equals 18 residues. J gave up 1 base and V 4 bases, and 14 bases lay outside the gene matches. The CDR3 DNA reads TGTGCCAGCAGTTCCGGACAGGGTCAAGTATGGGAGAACACTGAAGCTTTCTTT. It codes for CASSSGQGQVWENTEAFF.

J is TRBJ2-7 and V is TRBV27, with D possibly being TRBD2 (6 bases). Germline lookup yields CDR1 MNHEY and CDR2 SMNVEV (reference sequence). CDR3 length: 15 residues. Trimming stripped 5 bases from V and 4 bases from J, with 18 bases between. CDR3 bases: TGTGCCAGCAGTACGGTGGAGGGACGAAGGTACGAGCAGTACTTC. Its protein is CASSTVEGRRYEQYF.

On this clone: In the same sample, other DNA sequences code for this CDR3. This chain uses TRBV4-3 with TRBJ2-1; D possibly uses TRBD1 or TRBD2 (6 bases each). Germline V gives CDR1 LGHNA, CDR2 YSLEER. Trimming removed 3 bases from V and 3 bases from J, with 12 bases in between. This CDR3 contains 15 residues. Here the CDR3 DNA reads TGCGCCAGCAGCCAGGGGGGCGGGTACTACAATGAGCAGTTCTTC. This sequence encodes CASSQGGGYYNEQFF.

The rearrangement links TRBV7-9 to TRBJ2-7; 11 bases agree with TRBD1. V was pared by 5 bases and J by 2 bases, with 11 bases of the junction left unmatched. Looked up from germline, CDR1 is SEHNR and CDR2 is FQNEAQ (reference sequence). This CDR3 contains 17 residues. The CDR3 DNA sequence: TGTGCCAGCAGCCCGCCGGAGGGGGACAGGGGGGCCTACGAGCAGTACTTC. Amino acid sequence: CASSPPEGDRGAYEQYF.

V gene TRBV28 combines with J gene TRBJ1-1; weak D call: TRBD1 (5 bases). The CDR3 extends over 16 amino acids. CDR1 and CDR2 (germline): MDHEN, SYDVKM. The V and J ends lost 3 bases and 0 bases respectively, with 14 bases between them. The CDR3 protein is CASSFHTGEVNTEAFF. In DNA form, the CDR3 reads TGTGCCAGCAGTTTTCATACAGGAGAAGTGAACACTGAAGCTTTCTTT.

The chain is built from TRBV5-1 and TRBJ2-7; 8 bases line up with TRBD2. CDR1 and CDR2 from the germline V gene are SGHRS and YFSETQ. The trim removed 1 base at V and 2 bases at J, leaving 2 bases unmatched. The CDR3 is 14 residues long. The CDR3 reads CASSLTSGTYEQYF. For the CDR3, the DNA is TGCGCCAGCAGCTTGACTAGCGGAACCTACGAGCAGTACTTC. The full variable domain, rest sourced from reference TRBV5-1 and TRBJ2-7, is KAGVTQTPRYLIKTRGQQVTLSCSPISGHRSVSWYQQTPGQGLQFLFEYFSETQRNKGNFPGRFSGRQFSNSRSEMNVSTLELGDSALYLCASSLTSGTYEQYFGPGTRLTVT.

V and J are TRBV9 and TRBJ2-7, with 8 nucleotides matching TRBD1. The CDR3 covers 14 residues. After removal of 4 bases from V and 3 bases from J, the junction contained 6 bases not matched to a gene. CDR1 and CDR2 from the germline V gene are SGDLS and YYNGEE. CDR3 residues: CASSPGQGIYEQYF. The CDR3 DNA is TGTGCCAGCAGCCCCGGACAGGGAATCTACGAGCAGTACTTC.

The genes are TRBV29-1 and TRBJ1-2; 9 nucleotides match TRBD1. V shed 7 bases, J shed 2 bases, and the junction held 11 bases outside the gene matches. The CDR3 is 15 residues long. Per germline, CDR1 SQVTM and CDR2 ANQGSEA. The DNA for the CDR3 is TGCAGCGGGGGCCCCGGGACAGGGCACAACTATGGCTACACCTTC. This encodes CSGGPGTGHNYGYTF.

The chain carries TRBV28 and TRBJ1-2; tentatively, D is TRBD1 (5 bases). Germline values: CDR1 MDHEN, CDR2 SYDVKM. Trimming stripped 6 bases from V and 8 bases from J, with 16 bases between. The CDR3 loop spans 13 amino acids. The CDR3, as DNA: TGTGCCAGCAGAAACCCTGGGACGGAGGGCTACACCTTC. This sequence encodes CASRNPGTEGYTF.

The chain carries TRBV29-1 and TRBJ2-1; D gene ambiguous. V lost 3 bases to trimming and J lost 5 bases, with 11 bases between them. The CDR3 runs to 13 residues. Germline lookup yields CDR1 SQVTM and CDR2 ANQGSEA. CDR3: CSVDPWIHNEQFF. CDR3 sequence (DNA): TGCAGCGTTGACCCCTGGATTCACAATGAGCAGTTCTTC.

This clone was recorded only once. The chain links TRBV29-1 to TRBJ2-7, with TRBD1 identical over 10 bases. V shed 7 bases and J 2 bases; nucleotides not matched to a gene: 5. The CDR3 contains 13 residues. CDR1 is SQVTM, CDR2 ANQGSEA, per germline. CDR3 bases: TGCAGCGCCCGGGACAGGGGAACCTACGAGCAGTACTTC. Its protein product is CSARDRGTYEQYF.

This sequence joins TRBV9 and TRBJ2-3; D uncertain. V lost 0 bases to trimming and J lost 4 bases, with 3 bases between them. CDR3 size: 12 residues. In germline, CDR1 is SGDLS, CDR2 YYNGEE. CDR3 residues: CASSVAPDTQYF. In DNA, the CDR3 is TGTGCCAGCAGCGTAGCCCCAGATACGCAGTATTTT.